Reported below is one T cell receptor (beta chain). Antigen specificity is unknown. These data belong to a study of T cell repertoires in cytomegalovirus infection. Overall study findings and caveats: The study found HLA-C-restricted CMV-specific TCR beta clonotypes dominating the ex vivo response.

TCRdb re-derived calls from the reads in MiXCR, one entry per CDR3 protein. The sample lists approximately 590,000 distinct CDR3 sequences; about 39% were seen once. This clonotype was sampled from a human donor in good health (CMV status not recorded). Some clones in this sample may be carry-over from other donors' samples. Sequencing used cultured PBMCs, obtained from culture after CMV antigen stimulation.

CDR3 region: CASSLRWLAPYNEQFF. The CDR3 coding sequence is TGTGCCAGCAGCTTGCGGTGGCTAGCGCCCTACAATGAGCAGTTCTTC. The rearrangement joins TRBV7-8 to TRBJ2-1, with D possibly TRBD2 on 6 matching bases. Germline-derived CDR1 and CDR2 are SGHVS and FQNEAQ. This CDR3 region has 16 residues. Trimming shortened V by 3 bases and J by 2 bases, and 14 bases separated the two germline ends.